This T cell receptor beta chain emerged from a study of blood T cell repertoires in COVID-19. Study background: T cells, B-cell-depleted T cells, or PBMCs provided the cDNA or gDNA that served as material.

CDR1 LGHDT and CDR2 YNNKEL come from the germline V gene (reference sequence). The CDR3 has 11 amino acids. Between the trimmed V and J ends, which lost 3 bases and 5 bases, there was a span of 4 bases. This table comes from immunoSEQ multiplex PCR, and its TCRdb copy is limited to in-frame clones, with some not included. The sample contains around 300,000 clones, 88% of which appear only once. The TCR originated in a woman aged 25 to 39 with COVID-19, enrolled during active disease. The material sequenced was peripheral blood. The chain joins TRBV3-1 (or the pseudogene TRBV3-2) to TRBJ1-2; D remains unclear. The CDR3 DNA reads as TGTGCCAGCAGCCAGGCTTATGGCTACACCTTC. Its translation is CASSQAYGYTF.